These T cell receptor beta chains were read from a single sample in a study of identical twins. MiXCR, applied by TCRdb to the 5' RACE reads, yields one record per CDR3 protein. The sample has a few hundred thousand distinct CDR3 sequences, roughly 13% seen once. The data were also submitted as part of a second study, on yellow fever vaccine responses in identical twins.

Sequenced input: memory (CD45RO+) T cells sorted from blood. Every receptor here comes from a woman in her late teens or twenties in good health. CDR3s include the opening cysteine and the closing phenylalanine or tryptophan.

TRBJ2-1	TRBV5-1	CASSPGAGPSGYNEQFF
TRBJ2-5	TRBV20-1	CSARPTQSQETQYF
TRBJ2-7	TRBV5-1	CASSLEGQSGQYF
TRBJ2-3	TRBV6-2/TRBV6-3	CASTDEAGDVGDTQYF
TRBJ2-1	TRBV3-1	CASSQAGTSFYNEQFF
TRBJ2-1	TRBV4-3	CASSQDSSGNNEQFF
TRBJ2-7	TRBV7-9	CASSLEPSPEQYF
TRBJ2-2	TRBV7-2	CASSLTFRGLGGELFF
TRBJ2-5	TRBV28	CASRSDQETQYF
TRBJ2-6	TRBV7-9	CASSSTTGSGANVLTF
TRBJ2-1	TRBV7-8	CASSLLGEQFF
TRBJ2-1	TRBV27	CASSRTMTSGAYNEQFF
TRBJ2-1	TRBV5-1	CASSLVTSGTYNEQFF
TRBJ2-3	TRBV6-1	CASSEARGALTSSTDTQYF
TRBJ2-1	TRBV11-2	CASSSSGGSYNEQFF
TRBJ2-7	TRBV20-1	CSARYGLDYEQYF
TRBJ1-5	TRBV12-3/TRBV12-4	CASSLGVGINQPQHF
TRBJ2-7	TRBV2	CASSPSAVAEQYF
TRBJ2-5	TRBV6-5	CASSYSTPTSGKAHPFF
TRBJ2-7	TRBV7-2	CASSSRLAGAFGDEQYF
TRBJ2-5	TRBV20-1	CSARSYLGAQETQYF
TRBJ2-4	TRBV6-1	CASTSEPGQGAGKNIQYF
TRBJ1-1	TRBV7-8	CASSPPIIGGTEAFF
TRBJ2-4	TRBV30	CAWQREKENIQYF
TRBJ2-3	TRBV12-3/TRBV12-4	CASTLGARQGGGTDTQYF
TRBJ2-2	TRBV7-2	CASSSQPSAGELFF
TRBJ2-6	TRBV27	CASSLRLLAGGESGANVLTF
TRBJ1-4	TRBV4-3	CASSPGGGKLREKLFF
TRBJ2-2	TRBV5-6	CASSNRDRGNTGELFF
TRBJ1-5	TRBV19	CASNHRQGDNQPQHF
TRBJ2-7	TRBV12-3/TRBV12-4	CASSFVTGGPPYEQYF
TRBJ2-3	TRBV7-9	CASSSSGTSGSTQYF
TRBJ2-3	TRBV12-3/TRBV12-4	CASSGQAGPNTQYF
TRBJ2-1	TRBV12-3/TRBV12-4	CASRPTSGSKGSANEQFF
TRBJ2-1	TRBV7-2	CASSSDSGTRNEQFF
TRBJ1-6	TRBV28	CASSPALGHSPLHF
TRBJ2-7	TRBV20-1	CSATGTGGGEQYF
TRBJ1-1	TRBV29-1	CSGQVTEAFF
TRBJ1-2	TRBV6-2/TRBV6-3	CASSYSWDYGYTF
TRBJ1-5	TRBV6-5	CASSFPGQERPQHF
TRBJ2-7	TRBV28	CASSLSLRGSEQYF
TRBJ2-7	TRBV28	CASSIQVYEQYF
TRBJ2-4	TRBV7-2	CASSLSGDIQYF
TRBJ2-5	TRBV5-5	CASSLQGAAETQYF
TRBJ2-7	TRBV29-1	CSAQSSLNEQYF